Each of the 29 T cell receptor beta chains below was sequenced from the same sample in a study of blood T cells in healthy people across ages. PCR was performed a second time for about 6 to 12 cycles using a sample-barcoded 5' primer and a J-beta primer mix. TCRdb independently ran MiXCR on the 5' RACE reads; one entry per CDR3 protein. The sample consists of more than 800,000 distinct CDR3 sequences, around 45% of them appearing once. The source material was blood. The receptors were sampled from an older woman in good health.

The genes are TRBV20-1 and TRBJ1-4; unclear D gene. Germline values: CDR1 DFQATT, CDR2 SNEGSKA (reference sequence). The CDR3 length is 16 residues. Deletions cut 6 bases from V and 6 bases from J, with 23 bases between. CDR3 amino acids: CSALLLREGLDEKLFF. CDR3 DNA sequence: TGCAGTGCCTTGCTACTCCGGGAGGGTCTTGATGAAAAACTGTTTTTT.

This CDR3 reads CASIGVHKETQYF. In nucleotides, the CDR3 is TGTGCCAGCATAGGTGTACATAAAGAGACCCAGTACTTC. The rearrangement links TRBV6-1 to TRBJ2-5; D remains ambiguous. The CDR3 spans 13 residues. Germline V gene sequence: CDR1 MNHNS, CDR2 SASEGT. V was cut by 7 bases and J by 3 bases, with 12 bases left in between.

V is TRBV12-3 or TRBV12-4 and J is TRBJ2-4; D is undetermined. V lost 5 bases and J lost 0, with 11 bases in between. The CDR3 spans 15 residues. The CDR3 DNA follows: TGTGCCAGCAGTCCAAGCGATGTAGCCAAAAACATTCAGTACTTC. Translating it yields CASSPSDVAKNIQYF.

The sample holds a few counts of this clonotype. The V and J genes are TRBV27 and TRBJ1-5; 7 bases line up with TRBD1. CDR1 and CDR2 (germline): MNHEY, SMNVEV (reference sequence). The CDR3 is 15 residues long. With V trimmed by 6 bases and J by 4 bases, 9 bases remained unmatched. CDR3 amino acids: CASSPRQGRNQPQHF. In DNA, the CDR3 is TGTGCCAGCAGCCCCAGACAGGGTAGGAATCAGCCCCAGCATTTT.

The chain combines TRBV6-5 with TRBJ2-1, with 11 bases identical to TRBD2. Germline CDR1 reads MNHEY; CDR2 reads SVGAGI. The CDR3 spans 18 residues. The V gene end was trimmed by 3 bases and the J gene end by 9 bases; junction bases not matched to a gene: 16. This CDR3 is CASSYNPRTSGPVGEQFF. The CDR3 DNA sequence: TGTGCCAGCAGTTATAACCCTAGGACTAGCGGGCCAGTGGGTGAGCAGTTCTTC.

V gene TRBV9 combines with J gene TRBJ2-5; 11 bases line up with TRBD1. V lost 3 bases and J lost 4; bases outside the gene matches: 5. The CDR3 consists of 15 residues. Looked up from germline, CDR1 is SGDLS and CDR2 is YYNGEE. The CDR3 spells CASSARDRGGETQYF. CDR3 bases: TGTGCCAGCAGCGCTAGGGACAGGGGGGGAGAGACCCAGTACTTC.

The chain carries TRBV6-2 or TRBV6-3 and TRBJ2-5; possibly TRBD1 or TRBD2 for D (6 bases each). Trimming pared 4 bases from V and 5 bases from J, leaving 11 bases between. This CDR3 is 13 amino acids long. The germline V gene has CDR1 MNHEY and CDR2 SVGEGT. CDR3 sequence reads: CASSWGARETQYF. In nucleotides, the CDR3 is TGTGCCAGCAGTTGGGGGGCGCGGGAGACCCAGTACTTC.

This clonotype was found many times. The rearrangement joins TRBV12-3 or TRBV12-4 to TRBJ1-5, with a tentative D call TRBD1 (6 bases). The CDR3 is 12 residues long. Trimming removed 4 bases at V and 5 bases at J, with 6 bases between. In nucleotides, the CDR3 is TGTGCCAGCAGTTCAGGGGATCAGCCCCAGCATTTT. It encodes CASSSGDQPQHF.

The V gene is TRBV28, the J gene TRBJ2-3, with 9 bases aligning to TRBD2. V lost 5 bases, J lost 4 bases, and 16 bases stayed unmatched. The CDR3 is 18 residues long. Germline V gene lookup returns CDR1 MDHEN and CDR2 SYDVKM. The CDR3 DNA reads as TGTGCCAGCAGTAGCCCTGACGGGCTAGCGGGGAGCGCAGATACGCAGTATTTT. This encodes CASSSPDGLAGSADTQYF.

This clonotype appeared many times. The V gene is TRBV7-2, the J gene TRBJ2-1; D gene unclear. The CDR3 consists of 14 residues. The germline V and J ends were trimmed by 6 bases and 0 bases, with 9 bases remaining between them. Germline CDR1 SGHTA, CDR2 FQGNSA. DNA of the CDR3: TGTGCCAGCAGTTTGACGGTCTCCTACAATGAGCAGTTCTTC. This translates into CASSLTVSYNEQFF.

This clonotype was detected once. At one end the junction does not follow the germline gene, possibly because of a read error. For the CDR3, the DNA is TGTGTCAGCAGCAGGTTTGCAGGCAGATCGCTCACAGATACGCAGTATTTT. It codes for CVSSRFAGRSLTDTQYF. The gene calls are TRBV7-9 and TRBJ2-3; D is unclear. The CDR3 is made up of 17 amino acids. CDR1 and CDR2 (germline): SEHNR, FQNEAQ (reference sequence).

This clonotype appeared a few times. The chain carries TRBV24-1 and TRBJ2-3, with D possibly TRBD2 on 5 matching bases. The CDR3 spans 14 residues. Germline V gives CDR1 KGHDR, CDR2 SFDVKD. With 4 bases removed from V and 7 bases from J, the gap between germline ends came to 14 bases. The CDR3 DNA sequence: TGTGCCACCAGTGAACGGACGGGGAGAAATACGCAGTATTTT. Translated: CATSERTGRNTQYF.

This clonotype has a count of ten or more. The J gene is TRBJ2-1, the V gene TRBV29-1, with a tentative D call TRBD2 (6 bases). Germline assignment: CDR1 SQVTM and CDR2 ANQGSEA. This CDR3 comprises 11 residues. The CDR3 region is CSGGAYNEQFF. In DNA form, the CDR3 reads TGCAGTGGAGGGGCCTACAATGAGCAGTTCTTC.

This clonotype was found a few times. A read error may explain this, as a much larger clone is one base away. The V and J genes are TRBV28 and TRBJ2-7; D unresolved. Germline V CDR1 and CDR2: MDHEN, SYDVKM. V was clipped by 6 bases and J by 4 bases, with 10 bases between them. This CDR3 region has 12 residues. The CDR3 loop is CASSPSKYEQYF. In nucleotides, the CDR3 is TGTGCCAGCAGCCCCTCCAAGTACGAGCAGTACTTC.

The chain has TRBV28 and TRBJ2-3, with D possibly being TRBD1 (6 bases). Germline V gene data show CDR1 as MDHEN and CDR2 as SYDVKM. This CDR3 contains 13 residues. V shed 2 bases and J shed 10 bases, with 13 bases lying between them. CDR3 sequence: CASSLPGVTPQYF. The CDR3 coding sequence is TGTGCCAGCAGTTTACCAGGGGTCACACCGCAGTATTTT.

DNA for the CDR3: TGTGCCAGCAGCCAGACCCCTGGCGGGAGCTCCTACAATGAGCAGTTCTTC. This encodes CASSQTPGGSSYNEQFF. The rearrangement uses TRBV3-1 and TRBJ2-1, with TRBD2 matching 7 bases. The CDR3 contains 17 residues. Per the germline V gene, CDR1 is LGHDT and CDR2 is YNNKEL (reference sequence). Trimming at V came to 3 bases and at J to 0 bases, leaving 8 bases not matched to a gene.

V and J are TRBV5-1 and TRBJ2-7, with D perhaps TRBD2 (7 bases). The DNA end is more similar to TRBJ2-1, so the J call may be wrong. Germline CDR1 and CDR2: SGHRS and YFSETQ. The CDR3 has 18 residues. The CDR3 spells CASSLSRQMGGTYNEQFF. The CDR3 DNA is TGCGCCAGCAGCTTGAGTCGTCAAATGGGGGGGACATACAATGAGCAGTTCTTC.

This chain joins TRBV29-1 and TRBJ2-7; D call uncertain. Germline V gene sequence: CDR1 SQVTM, CDR2 ANQGSEA. V was shortened by 6 bases and J by 2 bases, with 5 bases between the two germline ends. The CDR3 extends over 10 amino acids. CDR3 amino acids: CSVLPYEQYF. DNA for the CDR3: TGCAGCGTCCTGCCCTACGAGCAGTACTTC.

This chain links TRBV7-9 with TRBJ1-2; maybe TRBD1 (5 bases). CDR1 and CDR2 from the germline V gene are SEHNR and FQNEAQ (reference sequence). Trimming left V 4 bases short and J 7 bases short, with 13 bases between. This CDR3 spans 13 amino acids. CDR3 DNA: TGTGCCAGCAGCTCCCTATGGGGCTGTGGCTACACCTTC. As protein: CASSSLWGCGYTF. The whole variable domain, remainder taken from reference TRBV7-9 and TRBJ1-2, is DTGVSQNPRHKITKRGQNVTFRCDPISEHNRLYWYRQTLGQGPEFLTYFQNEAQLEKSRLLSDRFSAERPKGSFSTLEIQRTEQGDSAMYLCASSSLWGCGYTFGSGTRLTVV.

This clonotype was recorded once. The chain links TRBV20-1 to TRBJ2-5, with 8 bases aligning to TRBD1. This CDR3 has 14 residues. The J segment lost 11 bases and the V segment lost 3 bases, leaving 14 bases of the junction unmatched. Germline CDR1 reads DFQATT; CDR2 reads SNEGSKA (reference sequence). CDR3 bases: TGCAGTGCTAGCGGACAGGGAGAGGGGAATGAGCAGTACTTC. Translation: CSASGQGEGNEQYF.

Note on this clonotype: One junction end disagrees with the germline gene, perhaps due to a read error. The CDR3 here is CVSSHGQGLSYEQYF. The CDR3 coding sequence is TGTGTCAGCAGCCATGGACAGGGTTTATCCTACGAGCAGTACTTC. The chain uses TRBV7-9 and TRBJ2-7; TRBD1 agrees at 8 bases. From germline, CDR1 is SEHNR and CDR2 FQNEAQ (reference sequence). This CDR3 is built from 15 residues.

The chain couples TRBV10-3 to TRBJ2-3; perhaps TRBD2 as D (6 bases). Germline CDR1 and CDR2: ENHRY and SYGVKD. This CDR3 contains 14 residues. Trimming took off 6 bases at V and 3 bases at J, with 13 bases between the two ends. CDR3 nucleotide sequence: TGTGCCATCAGGGAACCGGGACTTACAGATACGCAGTATTTT. This sequence encodes CAIREPGLTDTQYF.

The chain has TRBV20-1 and TRBJ2-7; TRBD2 matches at 9 bases. The V and J ends lost 0 bases and 2 bases, in that order; junction bases with no gene match: 2. This CDR3 is built from 14 residues. Germline values: CDR1 DFQATT, CDR2 SNEGSKA (reference sequence). CDR3 residues: CSARELAGTYEQYF. In DNA, the CDR3 is TGCAGTGCTAGAGAGCTAGCGGGAACCTACGAGCAGTACTTC.

The rearrangement uses TRBV2 and TRBJ2-4; D unresolved. CDR1 SNHLY and CDR2 FYNNEI come from the germline V gene. This CDR3 comprises 11 residues. The ends were cut back, 9 bases at V and 13 bases at J, with 16 bases in the middle. The CDR3 sequence is CARSTGNEQYF. The DNA of the CDR3 is TGTGCCAGATCGACTGGCAATGAGCAGTACTTC. The whole variable domain, filled in from reference TRBV2 and TRBJ2-4, reads EPEVTQTPSHQVTQMGQEVILRCVPISNHLYFYWYRQILGQKVEFLVSFYNNEISEKSEIFDDQFSVERPDGSNFTLKIRSTKLEDSAMYFCARSTGNEQYFGAGTRLSVL.

This sequence joins TRBV7-6 and TRBJ2-7; 8 bases fit TRBD2. V trimming: 5 bases; J trimming: 4 bases; junction bases outside the gene matches: 7. Germline loops: CDR1 SGHVS, CDR2 FNYEAQ. The CDR3 has 14 residues. The CDR3 region is CASSIGTRQYEQYF. The CDR3 DNA sequence: TGTGCCAGCAGCATCGGGACTAGACAATACGAGCAGTACTTC.

The rearrangement uses TRBV7-3 and TRBJ2-2; D is perhaps TRBD2 (5 bases). The CDR3 extends over 13 amino acids. Trimming stripped 4 bases from V and 8 bases from J, with 11 bases between. Looked up from germline, CDR1 is SGHTA and CDR2 is FQGTGA. CDR3 in amino acids: CASSSGLTGELFF. The CDR3 bases are TGTGCCAGCAGCTCCGGACTTACTGGGGAGCTGTTTTTT.

This clonotype was seen more than once but under ten times. This chain connects TRBV20-1 to TRBJ2-3; 12 positions agree with TRBD2. The CDR3 is 16 residues long. V shed 0 bases, J shed 3 bases, and the junction held 4 bases outside the gene matches. From germline, CDR1 is DFQATT and CDR2 SNEGSKA (reference sequence). For the CDR3, the DNA is TGCAGTGCTAGAGATCCGACTAGCGGGAGTACAGATACGCAGTATTTT. Amino acid sequence: CSARDPTSGSTDTQYF.

This clonotype came up a few times. The chain employs TRBV28 and TRBJ2-1; 11 bases line up with TRBD2. Germline lookup yields CDR1 MDHEN and CDR2 SYDVKM. The V and J ends lost 3 bases and 0 bases, in that order; junction bases with no gene match: 1. The CDR3 contains 16 residues. The CDR3 region has the DNA TGTGCCAGCAGTTTGACTAGCGGGATCTCCTACAATGAGCAGTTCTTC. It is translated as CASSLTSGISYNEQFF.

This clonotype has just a few counts. The chain carries TRBV7-9 and TRBJ2-1; TRBD2 matches 13 bases. The germline CDR1 and CDR2 sequences are SEHNR and FQNEAQ (reference sequence). Trimming at V came to 2 bases and at J to 0 bases, leaving 4 bases not matched to a gene. The CDR3 spans 18 residues. The CDR3: CASSLILAGGFSYNEQFF. The CDR3 nucleotides read TGTGCCAGCAGCTTAATACTAGCGGGAGGGTTCTCCTACAATGAGCAGTTCTTC. Together with reference TRBV7-9 and TRBJ2-1, the CDR3 gives the full variable domain: DTGVSQNPRHKITKRGQNVTFRCDPISEHNRLYWYRQTLGQGPEFLTYFQNEAQLEKSRLLSDRFSAERPKGSFSTLEIQRTEQGDSAMYLCASSLILAGGFSYNEQFFGPGTRLTVL.